The present TCR beta chain was sequenced within a study of blood T cell repertoires in COVID-19 (dated by TCRdb to the early 2020s). Regarding the study in general: The collaborator samples originated in the United States, Italy and Spain and spanned the acute and convalescent phases of COVID-19. The dataset comprised deeply sampled blood TCRbeta repertoires from subjects exposed to, actively infected with, or recovered from COVID-19. The samples were drawn from the first 160 participants of the ongoing ImmuneRACE study and from 1,200 or so subjects provided by 6 global collaborators. The material from the prospective study consisted of cDNA or gDNA derived from T cells, B-cell-depleted T cells, or PBMCs. Where HLA class I and class II types were available, the types were taken from metadata supplied by the sample provider, not from assay-based typing. The repertoires were released in a freely available public database intended as a resource for research on the immune response to SARS-CoV-2. The sample metadata nearly always contained a de-identified subject ID, COVID-19 status, age in years and sex.

Concerning this clone: Its specific antigen is unknown. Qualities for individual bases were not recorded, and no much larger clone is one base off.

Participants in the prospective study were enrolled through a virtual design, were aged roughly 18 to 90 years, and lived in approximately 25 United States geographic areas. In the prospective study, cohorts were assigned on the basis of participant-reported clinical history obtained from a screening survey and a study questionnaire. Recovered participants in ImmuneRACE Cohort 3 were defined as having two consecutive negative NP/OP PCR tests, clearance from a healthcare professional, or resolution of symptoms. Each participant in the prospective study had whole blood, serum and a nasopharyngeal or oropharyngeal swab collected by mobile phlebotomists. Over a roughly 2-month period, participants in the prospective study had the option of providing additional blood draws and questionnaires. Before DNA extraction, prospective study blood samples were shipped either frozen or at room temperature. Reading from cysteine to phenylalanine, the CDR3 counts 13 amino acids. The only DNA kept is the CDR3, 39 bases in frame from the first base. The germline V gene yields SNHLY for CDR1 and FYNNEI for CDR2. Trimming costs V 6 bases and J 4 bases, and their ends lie 9 bases apart.

The immunoSEQ Assay, a bias-controlled multiplex PCR, was used to amplify TCRbeta CDR3 regions from genomic DNA. Per the original workflow: The number of nucleated cells in each sample was estimated from the amplification of reference gene primers within the assay. Sequence reads were collapsed and filtered to measure the absolute abundance of every unique TCRbeta CDR3 rearrangement. For each sample, productive Simpson clonality was calculated as the square root of Simpson's diversity index over productive rearrangements. Here the immuneACCESS table is served through TCRdb, limited to in-frame sequences with V and J called. Missing clones are a known gap in these copies; in checked studies unresolved V genes cover under half, and the rest lacks a known reason. From that table come the V and J calls and clone size; the DNA was used to work out D and trimming. Here the sample has hundreds of thousands of clones; about 89% occur a single time. Clones ranked in the top ten supply 4.1% of the sample.

What the study reported, not specific to this receptor: Clinical and demographic metadata were provided uncurated, with the amount varying by source and participant.

The rearranged chain carries TRBV2 and TRBJ1-4; no confident D gene assignment can be made. Sample: PBMCs or T cells enriched from blood (not recorded which). The receptor comes from a woman in her thirties who had recovered from COVID-19. The nucleotides read TGTGCCAGCAGATCCGGTCTTAATGAAAAACTGTTTTTT. It translates as CASRSGLNEKLFF.